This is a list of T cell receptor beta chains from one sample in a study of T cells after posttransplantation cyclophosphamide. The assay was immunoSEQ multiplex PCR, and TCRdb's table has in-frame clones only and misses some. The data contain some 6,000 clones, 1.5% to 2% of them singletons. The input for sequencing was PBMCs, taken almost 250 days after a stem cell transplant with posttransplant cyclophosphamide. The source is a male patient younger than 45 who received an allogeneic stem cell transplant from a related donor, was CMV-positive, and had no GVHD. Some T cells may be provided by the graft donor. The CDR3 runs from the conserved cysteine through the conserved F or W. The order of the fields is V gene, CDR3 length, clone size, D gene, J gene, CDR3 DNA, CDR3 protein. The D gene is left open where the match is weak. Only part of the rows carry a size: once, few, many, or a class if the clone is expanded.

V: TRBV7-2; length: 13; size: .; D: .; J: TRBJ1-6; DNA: TGTGCCAGCAGACAAAGTTCTAATTCACCCCTCCACTTT; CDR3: CASRQSSNSPLHF
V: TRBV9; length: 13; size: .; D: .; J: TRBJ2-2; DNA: TGTGCCAGCAGCGTCTCAGTAACCGGGGAGCTGTTTTTT; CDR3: CASSVSVTGELFF
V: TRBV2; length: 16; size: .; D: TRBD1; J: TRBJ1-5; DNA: TGTGCCAGCACCCTAGGACAGGGTAATAGCAATCAGCCCCAGCATTTT; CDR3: CASTLGQGNSNQPQHF
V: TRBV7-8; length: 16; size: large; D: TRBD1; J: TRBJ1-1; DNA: TGTGCCAGCAGCTTGGCCGGGACAGGGTTAAACACTGAAGCTTTCTTT; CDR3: CASSLAGTGLNTEAFF
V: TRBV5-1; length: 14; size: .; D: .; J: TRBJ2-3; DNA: TGCGCCAGCAGCTCCCAACAGAGCACAGATACGCAGTATTTT; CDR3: CASSSQQSTDTQYF
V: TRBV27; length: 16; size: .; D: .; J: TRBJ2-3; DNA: TGTGCCAGCAAGCCCTTTGCGGGACCCTTCACAGATACGCAGTATTTT; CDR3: CASKPFAGPFTDTQYF
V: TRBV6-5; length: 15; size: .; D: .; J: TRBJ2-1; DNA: TGTGCCAGCAGCAACAGAGATGTCGCCCATCATGAGCAGTTCTTC; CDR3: CASSNRDVAHHEQFF
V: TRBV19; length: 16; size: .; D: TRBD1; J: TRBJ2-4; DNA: TGTGCCAGTAGTAAAGAGACAGGGTGGGCCAAAAACATTCAGTACTTC; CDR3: CASSKETGWAKNIQYF
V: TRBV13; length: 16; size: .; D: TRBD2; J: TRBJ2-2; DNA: TGTGCCAGCAGCGCTGCCGGGACTAGCGGGTCCGGGGAGCTGTTTTTT; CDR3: CASSAAGTSGSGELFF
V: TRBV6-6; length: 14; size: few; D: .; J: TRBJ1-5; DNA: TGTGCCAGCAGTTTATGGCAGGGCAATCAGCCCCAGCATTTT; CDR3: CASSLWQGNQPQHF
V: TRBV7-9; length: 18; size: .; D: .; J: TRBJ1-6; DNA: TGTCCCTGCAGCTTCAGGGACACCCCGAGCTCCTATAATTCACCCCTCCACTTT; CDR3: CPCSFRDTPSSYNSPLHF
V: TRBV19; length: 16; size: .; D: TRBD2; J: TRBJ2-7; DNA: TGTGCCAGTAGTATTACGGCTACTAGCGGGAACTACGAGCAGTACTTC; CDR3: CASSITATSGNYEQYF
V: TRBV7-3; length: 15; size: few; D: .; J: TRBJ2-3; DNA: TGTGCCAGCAGCCCCTTTACCCGGGGGACAGATACGCAGTATTTT; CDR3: CASSPFTRGTDTQYF
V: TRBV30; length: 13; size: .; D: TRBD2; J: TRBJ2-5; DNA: TGTGCCTGGAGTGCTAGCGGCCAAGAGACCCAGTACTTC; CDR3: CAWSASGQETQYF
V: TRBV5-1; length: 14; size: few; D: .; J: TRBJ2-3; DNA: TGCGCCAGCAGCTCACTAGGATACACAGATACGCAGTATTTT; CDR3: CASSSLGYTDTQYF
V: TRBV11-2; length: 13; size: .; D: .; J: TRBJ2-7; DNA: TGTGCCAGCAGCAGTTTACGCGGCTACGAGCAGTACTTC; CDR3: CASSSLRGYEQYF
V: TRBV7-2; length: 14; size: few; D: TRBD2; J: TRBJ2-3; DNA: TGTGCCAGCAGCTTAACGGCGGGAGCAGATACGCAGTATTTT; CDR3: CASSLTAGADTQYF
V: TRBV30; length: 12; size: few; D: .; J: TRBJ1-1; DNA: TGTGCCTGGAGTACCAGGACTGGCGTCGCTTTCTTT; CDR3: CAWSTRTGVAFF
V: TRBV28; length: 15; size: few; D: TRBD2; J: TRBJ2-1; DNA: TGTGCCAGCCCGCCAGAGGGGACTAGCTCCCATGAGCAGTTCTTC; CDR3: CASPPEGTSSHEQFF
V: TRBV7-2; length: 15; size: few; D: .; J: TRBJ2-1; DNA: TGTGCCAGCAGCCCCGGAGGGAGCTCCTACAATGAGCAGTTCTTC; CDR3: CASSPGGSSYNEQFF
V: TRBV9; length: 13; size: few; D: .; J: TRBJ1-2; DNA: TGTGCCAGCAGCGTAGCTCGGTCATATGGCTACACCTTC; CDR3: CASSVARSYGYTF
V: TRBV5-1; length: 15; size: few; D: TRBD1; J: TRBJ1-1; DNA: TGCGCCAGCAGCGACTACACAGGGGGATCCACTGAAGCTTTCTTT; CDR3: CASSDYTGGSTEAFF
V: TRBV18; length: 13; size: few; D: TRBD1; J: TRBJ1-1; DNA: TGTGCCAGCTCACTAGACAGGGAGACTGAAGCTTTCTTT; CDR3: CASSLDRETEAFF
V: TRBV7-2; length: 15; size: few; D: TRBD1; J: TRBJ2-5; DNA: TGTGCCAGCAGCCCGAGACAGGGCCGGGTGGGGACCCAGTACTTC; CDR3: CASSPRQGRVGTQYF
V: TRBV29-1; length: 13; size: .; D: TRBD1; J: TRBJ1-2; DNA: TGCAGCGTAACCACAGGGGCGGGGTATGGCTACACCTTC; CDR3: CSVTTGAGYGYTF
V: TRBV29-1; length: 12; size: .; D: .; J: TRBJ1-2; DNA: TGCAGCGTCCAAACAGGCCCGGGTGGCTACACCTTC; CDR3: CSVQTGPGGYTF
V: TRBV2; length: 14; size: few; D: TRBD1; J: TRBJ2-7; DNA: TGTGCCAGCAGTACTACAGGGGGAACGGGGGAGCAGTACTTC; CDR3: CASSTTGGTGEQYF
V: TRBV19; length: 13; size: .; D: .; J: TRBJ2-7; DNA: TGTGCCAGTAGGGACATGGAGCCCTACGAGCAGTACTTC; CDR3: CASRDMEPYEQYF
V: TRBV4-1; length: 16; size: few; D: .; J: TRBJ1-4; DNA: TGCGCCAGCAGCCAAGGGACAGTTGCAACTAATGAAAAACTGTTTTTT; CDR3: CASSQGTVATNEKLFF
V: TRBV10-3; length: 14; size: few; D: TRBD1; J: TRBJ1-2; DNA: TGTGCCATCATTAGGACAGGGTCCCACTATGGCTACACCTTC; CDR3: CAIIRTGSHYGYTF
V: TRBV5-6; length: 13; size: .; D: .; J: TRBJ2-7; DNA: TGTGCCAGCAGCTTTACAGGAGCCTACGAGCAGTACTTC; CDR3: CASSFTGAYEQYF
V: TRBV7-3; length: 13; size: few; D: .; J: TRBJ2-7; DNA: TGTGCCAGCAGTCGTACCAGGGACTACGAGCAGTACTTC; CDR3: CASSRTRDYEQYF
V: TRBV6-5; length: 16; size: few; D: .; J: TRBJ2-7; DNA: TGTGCCAGCAGTTACTCTGGCCTAGCGCGCTCCTACGAGCAGTACTTC; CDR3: CASSYSGLARSYEQYF
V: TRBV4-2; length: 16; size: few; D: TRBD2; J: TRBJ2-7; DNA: TGTGCCAGCAGCCAAGCCGGGACTAGCGGGATCTACGAGCAGTACTTC; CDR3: CASSQAGTSGIYEQYF
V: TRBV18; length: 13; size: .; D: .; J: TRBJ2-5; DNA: TGTGCCAGCTCGCCCCCAAGAGGGGAGACCCAGTACTTC; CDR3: CASSPPRGETQYF
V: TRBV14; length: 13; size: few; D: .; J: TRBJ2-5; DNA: TGTGCCAGCAGCCAAGGGGCTGGAGAGACCCAGTACTTC; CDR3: CASSQGAGETQYF
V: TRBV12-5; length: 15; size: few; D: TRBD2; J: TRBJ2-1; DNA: TGTGCTAGTGGTTTGGCCGCGGGAGGGCCGGTTGAGCAGTTCTTC; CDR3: CASGLAAGGPVEQFF
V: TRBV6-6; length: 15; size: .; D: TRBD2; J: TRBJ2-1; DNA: TGTGCCAGCTTACGCGGGGGGGGCTCCTACAATGAGCAGTTCTTC; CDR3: CASLRGGGSYNEQFF
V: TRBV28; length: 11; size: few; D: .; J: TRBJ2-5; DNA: TGTGCCAGCTCATCCATGGAGACCCAGTACTTC; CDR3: CASSSMETQYF
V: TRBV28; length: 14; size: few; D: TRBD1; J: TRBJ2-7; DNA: TGTGCCAGCAGTCTACTGACAGGGTCGGGGGAGCAGTACTTC; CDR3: CASSLLTGSGEQYF
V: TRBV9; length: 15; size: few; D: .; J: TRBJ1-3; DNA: TGTGCCAGCAGCGTAGCTGGGGCTGGCGGAAACACCATATATTTT; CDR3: CASSVAGAGGNTIYF
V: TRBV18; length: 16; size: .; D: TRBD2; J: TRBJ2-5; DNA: TGTGCCAGCTCATCCAGCCTAGCGGGAGGGAAAGAGACCCAGTACTTC; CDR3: CASSSSLAGGKETQYF
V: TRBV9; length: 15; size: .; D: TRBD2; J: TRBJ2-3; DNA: TGTGCCAGCAGCCCTACTAGCGGTCGCACAGATACGCAGTATTTT; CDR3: CASSPTSGRTDTQYF
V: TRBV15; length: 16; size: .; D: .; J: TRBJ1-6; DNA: TGTGCCACCAGCACCGGACAGAGCTCCTATAATTCACCCCTCCACTTT; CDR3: CATSTGQSSYNSPLHF
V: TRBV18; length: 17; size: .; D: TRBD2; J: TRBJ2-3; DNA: TGTGCCAGCTCACCAGGCGGGGGGGCCCCGAGCACAGATACGCAGTATTTT; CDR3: CASSPGGGAPSTDTQYF
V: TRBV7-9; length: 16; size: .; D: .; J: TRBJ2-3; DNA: TGTGCCAGCAGCTTAGTCCAACTAGGAGGCACAGATACGCAGTATTTT; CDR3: CASSLVQLGGTDTQYF
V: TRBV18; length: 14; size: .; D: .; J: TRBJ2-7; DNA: TGTGCCAGCTGCGGCGGGTTACTCAGCTACGAGCAGTACTTC; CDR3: CASCGGLLSYEQYF
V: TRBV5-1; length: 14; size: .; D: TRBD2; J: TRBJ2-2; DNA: TGCGCCAGCATGCGCGGGGGTATTCCCGGGGAGCTGTTTTTT; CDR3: CASMRGGIPGELFF
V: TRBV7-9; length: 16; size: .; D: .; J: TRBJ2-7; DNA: TGTGCCAGCAGCCTGTCGAGAGGCAGGAGGATTGACGAGCAGTACTTC; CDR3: CASSLSRGRRIDEQYF
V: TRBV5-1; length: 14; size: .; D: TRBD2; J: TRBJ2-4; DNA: TGCGCCAGCAGCCCCGGGAGGGATAGGGACATTCAGTACTTC; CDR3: CASSPGRDRDIQYF
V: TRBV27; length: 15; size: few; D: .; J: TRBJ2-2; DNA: TGTGCCAGCATCAAAAACTGGGCAGGGACCGGGGAGCTGTTTTTT; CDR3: CASIKNWAGTGELFF
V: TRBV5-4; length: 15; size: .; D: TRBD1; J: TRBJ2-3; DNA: TGTGCCAGCAGCTGGGGGACAGGGAATTGGTATACGCAGTATTTT; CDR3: CASSWGTGNWYTQYF
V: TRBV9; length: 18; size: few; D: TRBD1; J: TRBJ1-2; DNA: TGTGCCAGCAGCCCCCGTAGCCCCATACAGGGGATGTCGGGCGGCTACACCTTC; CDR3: CASSPRSPIQGMSGGYTF
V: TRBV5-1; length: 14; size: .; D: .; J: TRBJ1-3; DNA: TGCGCCAGCAGCTTGGATCCAGGGGCAAACACCATATATTTT; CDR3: CASSLDPGANTIYF
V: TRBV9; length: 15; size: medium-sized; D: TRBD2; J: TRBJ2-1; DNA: TGTGCCAGCAGCGAGGCTAGCGGGAGGGGAAATGAGCAGTTCTTC; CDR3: CASSEASGRGNEQFF